This T cell receptor beta chain originates from a study of blood T cell repertoires in COVID-19. Looking at the study overall: In each case, the material was cDNA or gDNA derived from T cells, B-cell-depleted T cells, or PBMCs.

The table came from immunoSEQ multiplex PCR; TCRdb's copy has only in-frame clones and leaves some out. The top ten hold around 9.2% of the sample, which has around 67,000 clones, 81% seen once. With 5 bases removed from V and 2 bases from J, the gap between germline ends came to 16 bases. From germline, CDR1 is SGHVS and CDR2 FQNEAQ. The CDR3 sequence is 15 residues long. The sample was peripheral blood. V usage is TRBV7-8 and J usage is TRBJ2-7; TRBD1 is a possible D gene (6 bases). The receptor comes from a human donor in a cohort sampled during active COVID-19. The CDR3, as DNA: TGTGCCAGCAGCCGAAGAGTAGGGGGTGCCTACGAGCAGTACTTC. As protein: CASSRRVGGAYEQYF.